The following is a T cell receptor (beta chain) sequence with its context. This record belongs to a study of cytomegalovirus exposure and HLA in healthy donors. The PCR employed 60 Vbeta primers together with 13 Jbeta primers. The data were produced by immunoSEQ multiplex PCR, yet TCRdb's version contains in-frame clones alone and is incomplete. The sample lists some 81,000 clones; about three quarters were seen once. The clonotype was recovered from a woman aged 40 to 50 in good health and CMV-seropositive. The sample consisted of PBMCs.

CDR3 sequence reads: CASSLSGTPKSTDTQYF. Here the CDR3 DNA reads TGCGCCAGCAGCTTATCCGGGACACCCAAAAGCACAGATACGCAGTATTTT. This chain uses TRBV5-1 with TRBJ2-3; perhaps TRBD1 as D (6 bases). V was shortened by 2 bases and J by 0 bases, with 16 bases between the two germline ends. The CDR3 has 17 amino acids. In germline, CDR1 is SGHRS, CDR2 YFSETQ. Together with reference TRBV5-1 and TRBJ2-3, the CDR3 gives the full variable domain: KAGVTQTPRYLIKTRGQQVTLSCSPISGHRSVSWYQQTPGQGLQFLFEYFSETQRNKGNFPGRFSGRQFSNSRSEMNVSTLELGDSALYLCASSLSGTPKSTDTQYFGPGTRLTVL.